One and the same sample provided the 27 T cell receptor beta chains below, sequenced in a study of blood T cell repertoires in COVID-19. TCRdb's table, derived via immunoSEQ multiplex PCR, lists solely in-frame clones and lacks some. The sample records approximately 300,000 clones, about nine tenths being singletons. Sequencing was performed on peripheral blood. The source is a man in his fifties with active or convalescent COVID-19.

This chain connects TRBV9 to TRBJ1-6; maybe TRBD1 (5 bases). The CDR3 length is 17 residues. V was shortened by 0 bases and J by 7 bases, with 17 bases between the two germline ends. In germline, CDR1 is SGDLS, CDR2 YYNGEE. The CDR3 reads CASSVAPGGRPNSPLHF. CDR3 sequence (DNA): TGTGCCAGCAGCGTAGCTCCGGGGGGACGGCCGAATTCACCCCTCCACTTT.

The chain recombines TRBV19 with TRBJ2-1; 11 bases map to TRBD2. The J segment lost 2 bases and the V segment lost 2 bases, leaving 5 bases of the junction unmatched. Germline assignment: CDR1 LNHDA and CDR2 SQIVND (reference sequence). This CDR3 contains 17 residues. Here the CDR3 DNA reads TGTGCCAGTAGTATATCTAGCGGGAGGCGGCCCTACAATGAGCAGTTCTTC. It translates to CASSISSGRRPYNEQFF.

This chain uses TRBV7-9 with TRBJ2-3, with 9 positions matching TRBD2. V was pared by 5 bases and J by 2 bases, with 5 bases of the junction left unmatched. Germline assignment: CDR1 SEHNR and CDR2 FQNEAQ (reference sequence). The CDR3 consists of 15 residues. The CDR3 DNA reads as TGTGCCAGCAGCCCGGGACTAGCTGACACAGATACGCAGTATTTT. As protein: CASSPGLADTDTQYF.

This chain links TRBV6-6 with TRBJ2-2; 14 bases map to TRBD2. Per the germline V gene, CDR1 is MNHNY and CDR2 is SVGAGI (reference sequence). Trimming took 7 bases from V and 9 from J; bases not matched to a gene: 10. The CDR3 runs to 16 residues. The CDR3 nucleotides are TGTGCCAGCACCACGGGACTAGCGGGAGTAGACCGGGAGCTGTTTTTT. Its protein product is CASTTGLAGVDRELFF.

The chain links TRBV5-6 to TRBJ2-2; D not resolved. Germline CDR1 SGHDT, CDR2 YYEEEE. V gave up 0 bases and J gave up 3 bases, with 3 bases separating them. The CDR3 is 13 amino acids. CDR3 in DNA: TGTGCCAGCAGCTTGGTAGACACCGGGGAGCTGTTTTTT. It translates to CASSLVDTGELFF.

Comments on this clone: The same CDR3 can be traced to other DNA sequences in this sample. The chain combines TRBV2 with TRBJ2-3; D possibly corresponds to TRBD1 (5 bases). This CDR3 contains 13 residues. The germline V gene encodes CDR1 SNHLY and CDR2 FYNNEI. V was shortened by 0 bases and J by 4 bases, with 5 bases between the two germline ends. CDR3 sequence: CASSEAGADTQYF. As DNA, the CDR3 is TGTGCCAGCAGTGAAGCAGGGGCAGATACGCAGTATTTT.

The sample holds a few counts of this clone. The chain joins TRBV2 to TRBJ1-6, with D possibly matching TRBD1 (6 bases). Trimming took off 4 bases at V and 9 bases at J, with 10 bases between the two ends. Germline V gives CDR1 SNHLY, CDR2 FYNNEI. This CDR3 comprises 13 residues. The CDR3 loop reads CASSVGRGSPLHF. CDR3 DNA sequence: TGTGCCAGCAGTGTCGGCAGGGGTTCACCCCTCCACTTT. Variable domain in full (rest from reference TRBV2 and TRBJ1-6): EPEVTQTPSHQVTQMGQEVILRCVPISNHLYFYWYRQILGQKVEFLVSFYNNEISEKSEIFDDQFSVERPDGSNFTLKIRSTKLEDSAMYFCASSVGRGSPLHFGNGTRLTVT.

The rearrangement links TRBV28 to TRBJ1-1; D might be TRBD1 (5 bases). The V end was cut by 2 bases, the J end by 5 bases, with 18 bases between. Germline CDR1 and CDR2: MDHEN and SYDVKM. The CDR3 consists of 16 residues. CDR3 sequence (DNA): TGTGCCAGCAGTTTACGGGGCGGGGCGATACGGACTGAAGCTTTCTTT. This encodes CASSLRGGAIRTEAFF.

CDR3 in DNA: TGTGCCAGCAGGGAGGAATCGAACACCGGGGAGCTGTTTTTT. This gives the protein CASREESNTGELFF. V is TRBV28 and J is TRBJ2-2, with D perhaps TRBD2 (5 bases). With 6 bases removed from V and 0 bases from J, the gap between germline ends came to 8 bases. Germline V gene data show CDR1 as MDHEN and CDR2 as SYDVKM. This CDR3 is 14 amino acids long.

The chain has TRBV18 and TRBJ2-1; TRBD1 matches 7 bases. This CDR3 is 16 amino acids long. The trim removed 2 bases at V and 6 bases at J, leaving 10 bases unmatched. The germline V gene has CDR1 KGHSH and CDR2 LQKENI. The CDR3 sequence is CASSPSYGTAINEQFF. CDR3 coding DNA: TGTGCCAGCTCACCAAGCTACGGGACAGCGATCAATGAGCAGTTCTTC.

The V and J genes are TRBV6-4 and TRBJ2-7, with D possibly matching TRBD2 (5 bases). CDR3 length: 15 residues. The germline gives CDR1 MRHNA, CDR2 SNTAGT. Trimming removed 3 bases from V and 3 bases from J, with 15 bases in between. DNA for the CDR3: TGTGCCAGCAGTGAAATGGCCGGAGCGGTCTACGAGCAGTACTTC. Translating it yields CASSEMAGAVYEQYF.

The V and J genes are TRBV10-3 and TRBJ2-2; D might be TRBD1 (5 bases). The V end lost 8 bases, the J end lost 3 bases, and 16 bases lay between the germline ends. This CDR3 region has 15 residues. The germline CDR1 and CDR2 sequences are ENHRY and SYGVKD. Here the CDR3 reads CAIGAAGPDTGELFF. The CDR3 DNA follows: TGTGCCATCGGGGCGGCCGGACCCGACACCGGGGAGCTGTTTTTT.

This rearrangement joins TRBV19 to TRBJ1-1, with D uncertain. V gave up 5 bases and J gave up 3 bases, with 7 bases separating them. The CDR3 runs 12 residues. Germline lookup yields CDR1 LNHDA and CDR2 SQIVND (reference sequence). CDR3 region: CASSQHDTEAFF. CDR3 nucleotide sequence: TGTGCCAGTAGTCAACATGACACTGAAGCTTTCTTT.

The chain has TRBV9 and TRBJ1-5; tentatively, D is TRBD1 (6 bases). The CDR3 spans 14 residues. Per germline, CDR1 SGDLS and CDR2 YYNGEE. Trimming pared 0 bases from V and 6 bases from J, leaving 10 bases between. The CDR3 DNA follows: TGTGCCAGCAGCGTAGAGGACAGCGGTCAGCCCCAGCATTTT. Amino acid sequence: CASSVEDSGQPQHF.

The gene calls are TRBV6-5 and TRBJ1-1, with a weak D call TRBD1 (6 bases). Germline assignment: CDR1 MNHEY and CDR2 SVGAGI. The CDR3 has 15 residues. Between the trimmed V and J ends, which lost 6 bases and 6 bases, there was a span of 20 bases. This chain's CDR3 is CASRPGADGRSEAFF. Written as DNA, the CDR3 is TGTGCCAGCAGACCAGGGGCTGACGGTAGATCTGAAGCTTTCTTT.

The J gene is TRBJ2-1, the V gene TRBV5-1; TRBD1 agrees at 7 bases. J lost 4 bases, V lost 6 bases, and 13 bases had no gene match. The CDR3 contains 16 residues. Looked up from germline, CDR1 is SGHRS and CDR2 is YFSETQ. The CDR3 here is CASTPGQPSSYNEQFF. The CDR3 nucleotides read TGCGCCAGCACCCCGGGACAGCCTTCCTCTTACAATGAGCAGTTCTTC.

The chain uses TRBV28 and TRBJ1-1; 7 bases match TRBD1. In germline, CDR1 is MDHEN, CDR2 SYDVKM. This CDR3 is built from 11 residues. The V gene end was trimmed by 5 bases and the J gene end by 8 bases; junction bases not matched to a gene: 2. CDR3 loop: CASSARGEAFF. CDR3 DNA sequence: TGTGCCAGCAGTGCCAGGGGGGAAGCTTTCTTT.

The chain carries TRBV3-1 (or the pseudogene TRBV3-2) and TRBJ2-5, with D maybe TRBD1 (5 bases). Trimming stripped 7 bases from V and 4 bases from J, with 10 bases between. The CDR3 is 12 amino acids. CDR1 LGHDT and CDR2 YNNKEL come from the germline V gene (reference sequence). CDR3 DNA sequence: TGTGCCAGCATAGGGGTAGGAGAGACCCAGTACTTC. Protein product: CASIGVGETQYF.

This clone appeared a few times. This chain uses TRBV3-1 (or the pseudogene TRBV3-2) with TRBJ1-2, with a tentative D call TRBD1 (5 bases). Germline V lookup: CDR1 LGHDT, CDR2 YNNKEL (reference sequence). V lost 4 bases, J lost 3 bases, and 12 bases lay in between. The CDR3 consists of 14 residues. CDR3 region: CASSPSGGDYGYTF. For the CDR3, the DNA is TGTGCCAGCAGCCCCAGTGGGGGGGACTATGGCTACACCTTC.

The J gene is TRBJ1-4, the V gene TRBV5-8; 7 bases align to TRBD1. There are 14 residues in the CDR3. V shed 6 bases, J shed 5 bases, and the junction held 7 bases outside the gene matches. The germline V gene has CDR1 SGHTS and CDR2 YDEGEE. The CDR3 DNA sequence: TGTGCCAGCACCCCCAGGGGGTTAAATGAAAAACTGTTTTTT. It codes for CASTPRGLNEKLFF.

The V call is TRBV19, the J call TRBJ1-1; TRBD1 is a possible D gene (6 bases). Trimming pared 4 bases from V and 3 bases from J, leaving 15 bases between. Germline CDR1 reads LNHDA; CDR2 reads SQIVND (reference sequence). This CDR3 region has 15 residues. CDR3 loop: CASSNIQGSYTEAFF. In DNA, the CDR3 is TGTGCCAGTAGTAACATACAGGGCTCTTACACTGAAGCTTTCTTT.

The rearrangement joins TRBV5-1 to TRBJ1-4, with unresolved D. Looked up from germline, CDR1 is SGHRS and CDR2 is YFSETQ. The CDR3 has 14 amino acids. Trimming removed 0 bases at V and 3 bases at J, with 6 bases between. CDR3 sequence (DNA): TGCGCCAGCAGCTTGGTCGGGGCTAATGAAAAACTGTTTTTT. The encoded protein is CASSLVGANEKLFF.

The rearrangement uses TRBV19 and TRBJ1-4; D is perhaps TRBD1 (6 bases). V lost 7 bases to trimming and J lost 5 bases, with 11 bases between them. Germline assignment: CDR1 LNHDA and CDR2 SQIVND (reference sequence). The CDR3 consists of 13 residues. CDR3 protein: CASNVRGNEKLFF. Written as DNA, the CDR3 is TGTGCCAGTAATGTCAGGGGAAATGAAAAACTGTTTTTT. Full variable domain (missing parts from reference TRBV19 and TRBJ1-4): DGGITQSPKYLFRKEGQNVTLSCEQNLNHDAMYWYRQDPGQGLRLIYYSQIVNDFQKGDIAEGYSVSREKKESFPLTVTSAQKNPTAFYLCASNVRGNEKLFFGSGTQLSVL.

V gene TRBV6-1 combines with J gene TRBJ1-2; D is perhaps TRBD1 (6 bases). Germline V gene sequence: CDR1 MNHNS, CDR2 SASEGT. The CDR3 has 14 amino acids. With 0 bases removed from V and 10 bases from J, the gap between germline ends came to 15 bases. The CDR3 region is CASSEALGGADYTF. In DNA form, the CDR3 reads TGTGCCAGCAGTGAAGCACTGGGGGGGGCGGACTACACCTTC.

The chain carries TRBV7-3 and TRBJ1-1; D gene ambiguous. The CDR3 is 16 residues long. CDR1 is SGHTA, CDR2 FQGTGA, per germline. V was shortened by 1 base and J by 0 bases, with 12 bases between the two germline ends. CDR3 region: CASSLKSGRVNTEAFF. DNA of the CDR3: TGTGCCAGCAGCTTAAAGTCAGGCAGAGTGAACACTGAAGCTTTCTTT.

The chain joins TRBV6-5 to TRBJ2-7, with 11 bases aligning to TRBD2. CDR1 and CDR2 from the germline V gene are MNHEY and SVGAGI. J was trimmed by 0 bases and V by 5 bases; bases with no gene match: 3. This CDR3 is 15 amino acids long. The CDR3 sequence: CASSPGTSGSYEQYF. In nucleotides, the CDR3 is TGTGCCAGCAGTCCCGGGACTAGCGGCTCCTACGAGCAGTACTTC.

The genes are TRBV6-4 and TRBJ2-3; no clear D gene. The CDR3 sequence is 13 residues long. Trimming removed 3 bases from V and 2 bases from J, with 6 bases in between. Germline V lookup: CDR1 MRHNA, CDR2 SNTAGT. In DNA form, the CDR3 reads TGTGCCAGCAGTGATCAGGACACAGATACGCAGTATTTT. Amino acid sequence: CASSDQDTDTQYF.